This T cell receptor beta chain was observed in a study of CD8 T cells in ankylosing spondylitis. General observations from the study: Certain motif variants had earlier appeared in reactive arthritis synovial fluid and blood. With a CD8+ phenotype, disease-linked clones were relatively rare in peripheral blood. Seemingly distinctive of ankylosing spondylitis blood was a TCR beta motif formed by eight highly homologous variants. According to the report, clones linked to the disease were significantly enriched in matched synovial fluid samples taken from ankylosing spondylitis patients.

Between the trimmed V and J ends, which lost 0 bases and 3 bases, there was a span of 11 bases. CDR1 LGHNA and CDR2 YSLEER come from the germline V gene. CDR3 length: 15 amino acids. Remarks on this clonotype: Its cognate antigen is unknown.

One entry per CDR3 protein results from TCRdb running MiXCR on the 5' RACE reads. The table lists some 840,000 distinct CDR3 sequences, around 11% of them singletons, with about 0.49% in the top ten. The sequenced sample was blood, either unsorted or a sorted T cell fraction (not recorded which). V gene TRBV4-3 combines with J gene TRBJ1-2; weak D call: TRBD1 (5 bases). This TCR came from a male donor with ankylosing spondylitis. CDR3 loop: CASSQEPGNHYGYTF. CDR3 in DNA: TGCGCCAGCAGCCAAGAACCAGGGAATCACTATGGCTACACCTTC.